Listed below are T cell receptor beta chains from one sample, sequenced in a study of identical twins. TCRdb ran MiXCR on the 5' RACE reads and lists one entry per CDR3 protein. The table has 300,000 or so distinct CDR3 sequences, less than 9.5% seen once. The same sample was also studied in work on yellow fever vaccine responses in identical twins.

The specimen was CD8+ T cells sorted from blood. Receptors were obtained from a woman under 30 in good health. Both conserved end residues are part of each CDR3. The order of the fields is CDR3 protein, CDR3 DNA, V gene, CDR3 length, clone size, D gene, J gene. The D gene is left open where the match is weak. Clone size, where shown, is once, few, many, or a class for clones that have expanded.

CASSFGSTTNEKLFF | TGTGCCAGCAGTTTTGGCTCGACAACTAATGAAAAACTGTTTTTT | TRBV28 | 15 | many | . | TRBJ1-4
CASSFDFGGQETQYF | TGTGCCAGCAGTTTTGATTTCGGGGGCCAAGAGACCCAGTACTTC | TRBV28 | 15 | . | . | TRBJ2-5
CASSLPGTSSYEQYF | TGTGCCAGCAGCTTACCCGGGACGAGCTCCTACGAGCAGTACTTC | TRBV28 | 15 | . | . | TRBJ2-7
CASRERGVGETQYF | TGTGCCAGCAGGGAGCGGGGGGTAGGAGAGACCCAGTACTTC | TRBV27 | 14 | few | TRBD2 | TRBJ2-5
CASSLIRDLKETQYF | TGTGCCAGCAGCTTGATCCGGGATTTGAAGGAGACCCAGTACTTC | TRBV5-6 | 15 | few | . | TRBJ2-5
CASSVGGQTEAFF | TGTGCCAGCAGCGTAGGGGGGCAGACTGAAGCTTTCTTT | TRBV9 | 13 | many | . | TRBJ1-1
CASSTQTSGRYEQYF | TGTGCCAGCAGCACCCAGACTAGCGGGCGCTACGAGCAGTACTTC | TRBV11-2 | 15 | . | TRBD2 | TRBJ2-7
CSARDIRGTPYEQYF | TGCAGTGCTAGAGATATAAGGGGTACTCCCTACGAGCAGTACTTC | TRBV20-1 | 15 | many | . | TRBJ2-7
CSVGPGVDPNYGYTF | TGCAGCGTGGGGCCGGGGGTGGATCCTAACTATGGCTACACCTTC | TRBV29-1 | 15 | . | . | TRBJ1-2
CSARDLDQRGHITDTQYF | TGCAGTGCTAGAGATCTCGACCAGCGGGGGCATATCACAGATACGCAGTATTTT | TRBV20-1 | 18 | . | TRBD2 | TRBJ2-3
CASSLADPTGTEAFF | TGCGCCAGCAGCTTGGCGGACCCTACAGGTACTGAAGCTTTCTTT | TRBV5-1 | 15 | . | . | TRBJ1-1
CSVDRGRGEQFF | TGCAGCGTCGACAGGGGGCGAGGTGAGCAGTTCTTC | TRBV29-1 | 12 | . | TRBD1 | TRBJ2-1
CASSLARAGTDKYF | TGTGCCAGCAGCTTAGCCCGAGCCGGGACAGACAAGTATTTT | TRBV7-9 | 14 | few | TRBD1 | TRBJ2-3
CASSFGTGEFSPLHF | TGTGCCAGCAGCTTCGGGACAGGAGAGTTTTCACCCCTCCACTTT | TRBV7-2 | 15 | few | TRBD1 | TRBJ1-6
CASSLSAGSYEQYF | TGTGCCAGCAGCTTAAGCGCAGGCTCCTACGAGCAGTACTTC | TRBV7-2 | 14 | many | . | TRBJ2-7
CASSLAGGLITDTQYF | TGTGCCAGCAGCTTAGCAGGGGGCCTTATCACAGATACGCAGTATTTT | TRBV7-8 | 16 | many | TRBD1 | TRBJ2-3
CASSDRLAHYEQYF | TGTGCCAGCAGCGATCGACTAGCGCATTACGAGCAGTACTTC | TRBV14 | 14 | few | TRBD2 | TRBJ2-7
CASSLGLADTQYF | TGCGCCAGCAGCTTGGGACTAGCTGATACGCAGTATTTT | TRBV5-1 | 13 | many | TRBD2 | TRBJ2-3
CASFNSLAGLEQYF | TGTGCCAGCTTTAATTCTTTAGCGGGGCTCGAGCAGTACTTC | TRBV12-3/TRBV12-4 | 14 | many | TRBD2 | TRBJ2-7
CASTGTGVEYEQYF | TGTGCCAGCACCGGGACAGGGGTAGAGTACGAGCAGTACTTC | TRBV2 | 14 | few | TRBD1 | TRBJ2-7
CASSAERGSTDTQYF | TGTGCCAGCAGTGCAGAGCGGGGAAGCACAGATACGCAGTATTTT | TRBV6-1 | 15 | medium-sized | TRBD2 | TRBJ2-3
CASSYGRERLTDTQYF | TGTGCCAGCAGTTACGGCCGGGAGAGACTCACAGATACGCAGTATTTT | TRBV6-2/TRBV6-3 | 16 | . | . | TRBJ2-3
CASSLAPGYGYTF | TGTGCCAGCAGCTTAGCGCCTGGCTATGGCTACACCTTC | TRBV7-9 | 13 | many | . | TRBJ1-2
CAISEAQRGNYEQYF | TGTGCCATCAGTGAGGCGCAGCGGGGGAACTACGAGCAGTACTTC | TRBV10-3 | 15 | many | TRBD2 | TRBJ2-7
CASADPYEQYF | TGTGCCAGCGCCGACCCCTACGAGCAGTACTTC | TRBV7-2 | 11 | few | . | TRBJ2-7
CASSPRGVYNEQFF | TGTGCCAGCAGCCCTCGCGGGGTATACAATGAGCAGTTCTTC | TRBV5-6 | 14 | . | . | TRBJ2-1
CSVVWGNTEAFF | TGCAGCGTTGTCTGGGGGAACACTGAAGCTTTCTTT | TRBV29-1 | 12 | . | . | TRBJ1-1
CASSEVESYQETQYF | TGTGCCAGCAGTGAAGTAGAGTCTTACCAAGAGACCCAGTACTTC | TRBV2 | 15 | . | . | TRBJ2-5
CAWSAGTSEYEQYF | TGTGCCTGGAGCGCCGGGACTAGCGAGTACGAGCAGTACTTC | TRBV30 | 14 | few | TRBD2 | TRBJ2-7
CASSLDGYTF | TGTGCCAGCAGCTTAGATGGCTACACCTTC | TRBV7-9 | 10 | few | . | TRBJ1-2
CAISEPDFAYEQYF | TGTGCCATCAGTGAGCCGGACTTTGCCTACGAGCAGTACTTC | TRBV10-3 | 14 | many | . | TRBJ2-7
CASSLLPADYEQYF | TGTGCCAGCAGCTTACTGCCAGCGGACTACGAGCAGTACTTC | TRBV7-8 | 14 | many | . | TRBJ2-7
CASSLPAGGVARFYNEQFF | TGTGCCAGCAGCTTACCAGCGGGGGGGGTCGCTAGGTTCTACAATGAGCAGTTCTTC | TRBV11-1 | 19 | few | TRBD2 | TRBJ2-1
CASSYSISGGTDTQYF | TGTGCCAGCAGTTACAGTATTAGCGGGGGCACAGATACGCAGTATTTT | TRBV6-5 | 16 | few | TRBD2 | TRBJ2-3
CASSLGTSGGNTDTQYF | TGTGCCAGCAGCTTGGGAACTAGCGGGGGGAACACAGATACGCAGTATTTT | TRBV7-6 | 17 | . | TRBD2 | TRBJ2-3
CASSSFSGNNYEQYF | TGTGCCAGCAGTTCCTTCAGCGGGAATAACTACGAGCAGTACTTC | TRBV27 | 15 | few | TRBD2 | TRBJ2-7
CASIGTYLYEQFF | TGTGCCAGCATCGGGACTTATTTGTATGAGCAGTTCTTC | TRBV2 | 13 | . | . | TRBJ2-1
CASSYSGTGAEAFF | TGTGCCAGCAGCTATTCCGGGACAGGGGCTGAAGCTTTCTTT | TRBV14 | 14 | many | TRBD1 | TRBJ1-1
CSVEDQGERETQYF | TGCAGCGTTGAGGATCAGGGGGAGAGGGAGACCCAGTACTTC | TRBV29-1 | 14 | many | TRBD1 | TRBJ2-5
CASSLNADTQYF | TGTGCCAGCAGCTTAAATGCAGATACGCAGTATTTT | TRBV7-9 | 12 | few | . | TRBJ2-3
CASSVVPQGANTGELFF | TGTGCCAGCAGCGTAGTTCCCCAGGGGGCGAACACCGGGGAGCTGTTTTTT | TRBV9 | 17 | few | TRBD1 | TRBJ2-2